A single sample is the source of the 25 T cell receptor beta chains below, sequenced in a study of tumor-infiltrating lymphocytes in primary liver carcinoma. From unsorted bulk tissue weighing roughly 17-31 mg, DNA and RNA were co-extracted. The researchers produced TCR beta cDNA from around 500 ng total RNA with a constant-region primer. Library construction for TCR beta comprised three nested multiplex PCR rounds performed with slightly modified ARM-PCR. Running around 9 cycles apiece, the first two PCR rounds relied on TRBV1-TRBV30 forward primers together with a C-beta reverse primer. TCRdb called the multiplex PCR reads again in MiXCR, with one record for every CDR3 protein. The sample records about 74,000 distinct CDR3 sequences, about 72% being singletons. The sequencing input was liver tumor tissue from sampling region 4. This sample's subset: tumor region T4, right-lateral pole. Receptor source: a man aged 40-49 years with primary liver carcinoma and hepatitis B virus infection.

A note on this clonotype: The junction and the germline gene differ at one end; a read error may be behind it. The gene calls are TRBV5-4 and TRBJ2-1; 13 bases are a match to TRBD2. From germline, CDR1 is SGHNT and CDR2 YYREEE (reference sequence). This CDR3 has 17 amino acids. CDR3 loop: CASCLPRTSGRGNELFF. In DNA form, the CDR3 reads TGTGCCAGCTGCTTGCCGCGGACTAGCGGGAGAGGGAATGAGCTGTTCTTC.

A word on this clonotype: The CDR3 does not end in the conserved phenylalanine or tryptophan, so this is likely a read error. The CDR3 DNA follows: TGTGCCAGCAGCCGAATGGGGGGACAGGGGTTCAGCATTGAAGCTTTCTAT. Translated: CASSRMGGQGFSIEAFY. V is TRBV11-2 and J is TRBJ1-1; 10 nucleotides align to TRBD1. This CDR3 has 17 amino acids. Germline V gene sequence: CDR1 SGHAT, CDR2 FQNNGV. After removal of 5 bases from V and 7 bases from J, the junction contained 16 bases not matched to a gene.

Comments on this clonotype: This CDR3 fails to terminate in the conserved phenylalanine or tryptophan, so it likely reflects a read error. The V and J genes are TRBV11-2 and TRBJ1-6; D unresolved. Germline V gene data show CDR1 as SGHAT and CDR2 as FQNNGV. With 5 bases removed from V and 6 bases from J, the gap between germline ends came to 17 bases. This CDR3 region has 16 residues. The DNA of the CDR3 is TGTGCCAGCAGCCCCCTGGCAGGCTTACTTAATTCACCCCTCCACATA. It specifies CASSPLAGLLNSPLHI.

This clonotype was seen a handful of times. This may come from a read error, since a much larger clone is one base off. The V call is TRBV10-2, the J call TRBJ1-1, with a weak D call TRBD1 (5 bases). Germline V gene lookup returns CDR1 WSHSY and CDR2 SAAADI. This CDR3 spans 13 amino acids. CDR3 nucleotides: TGCGCCAGCGGGACCATTCTAAACACTGAAGCTGTCTTT. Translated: CASGTILNTEAVF.

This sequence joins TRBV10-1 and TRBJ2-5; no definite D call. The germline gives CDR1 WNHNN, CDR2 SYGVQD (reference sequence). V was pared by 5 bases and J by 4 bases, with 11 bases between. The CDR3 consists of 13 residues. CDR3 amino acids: CASSKEGLETQYF. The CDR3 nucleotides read TGCGCCAGCAGTAAGGAAGGCCTAGAGACCCAGTACTTC.

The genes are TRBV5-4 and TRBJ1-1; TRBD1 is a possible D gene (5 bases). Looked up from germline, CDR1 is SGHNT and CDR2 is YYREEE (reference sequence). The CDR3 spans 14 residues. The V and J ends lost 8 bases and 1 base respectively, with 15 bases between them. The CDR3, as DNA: TGTGCCAGTAGTCCCCCGGGGGAGAACACTGAAGCTTTCTTT. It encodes CASSPPGENTEAFF.

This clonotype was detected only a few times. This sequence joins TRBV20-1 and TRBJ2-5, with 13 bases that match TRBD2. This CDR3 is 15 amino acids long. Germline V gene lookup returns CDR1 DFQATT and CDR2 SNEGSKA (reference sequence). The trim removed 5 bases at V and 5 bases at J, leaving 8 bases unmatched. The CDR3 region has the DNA TGCAGTGCTGGGACTAGCGGGACTTTTTGGGAGACCCAGTACTTC. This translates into CSAGTSGTFWETQYF.

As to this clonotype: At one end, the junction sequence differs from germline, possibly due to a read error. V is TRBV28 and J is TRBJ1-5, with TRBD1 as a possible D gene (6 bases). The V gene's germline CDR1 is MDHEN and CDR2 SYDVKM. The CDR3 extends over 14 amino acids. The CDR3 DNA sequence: TGTGCCAGCAGTTTAGAGGACAGCAGTCAGCCCCAGCATTTT. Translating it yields CASSLEDSSQPQHF.

The CDR3 nucleotides are TGTGCCAGTAGTCTCCAGGGGAGCTATGGCTACACCTTC. This codes for CASSLQGSYGYTF. The chain joins TRBV19 to TRBJ1-2; weak D call: TRBD1 (6 bases). The V end was cut by 5 bases, the J end by 4 bases, with 11 bases between. The CDR3 is made up of 13 amino acids. Germline V gene data show CDR1 as LNHDA and CDR2 as SQIVND (reference sequence).

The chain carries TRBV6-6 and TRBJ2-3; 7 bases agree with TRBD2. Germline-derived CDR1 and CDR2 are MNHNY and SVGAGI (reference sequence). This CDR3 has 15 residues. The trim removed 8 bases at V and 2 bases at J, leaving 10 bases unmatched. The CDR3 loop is CASPRATSLTDTQYF. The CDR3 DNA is TGTGCCAGCCCCCGCGCGACTAGCCTCACAGATACGCAGTATTTT.

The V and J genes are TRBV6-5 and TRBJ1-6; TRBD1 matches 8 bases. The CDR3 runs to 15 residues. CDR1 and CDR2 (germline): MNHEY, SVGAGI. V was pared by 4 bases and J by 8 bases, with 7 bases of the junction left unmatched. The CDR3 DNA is TGTGCCAGCAGTTTTACGACAGGGGAGGATTCACCCCTCCACTTT. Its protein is CASSFTTGEDSPLHF.

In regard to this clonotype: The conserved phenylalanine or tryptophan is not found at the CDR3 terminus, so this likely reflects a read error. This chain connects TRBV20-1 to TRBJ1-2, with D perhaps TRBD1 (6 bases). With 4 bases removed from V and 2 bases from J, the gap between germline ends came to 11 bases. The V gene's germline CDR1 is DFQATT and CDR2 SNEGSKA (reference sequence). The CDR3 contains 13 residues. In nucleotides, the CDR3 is TGCAGTGCTACGGACAGTGTGAACTATGGCTACACCCTC. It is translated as CSATDSVNYGYTL.

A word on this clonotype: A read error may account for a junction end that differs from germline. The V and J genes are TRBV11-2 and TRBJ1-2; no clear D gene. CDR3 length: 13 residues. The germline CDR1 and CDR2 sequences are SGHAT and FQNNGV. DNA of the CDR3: TGCGCCAGCAGCCCCCTTTGGGCCCGTGGCTATGCCTTC. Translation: CASSPLWARGYAF.

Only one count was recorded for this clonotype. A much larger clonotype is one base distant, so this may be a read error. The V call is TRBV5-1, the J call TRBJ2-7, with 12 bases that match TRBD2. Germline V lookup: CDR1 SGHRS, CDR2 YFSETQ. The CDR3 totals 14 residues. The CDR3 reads CACSATSGSYEQYF. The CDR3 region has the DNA TGCGCCTGCAGCGCGACTAGCGGGAGTTATGAGCAGTACTTC.

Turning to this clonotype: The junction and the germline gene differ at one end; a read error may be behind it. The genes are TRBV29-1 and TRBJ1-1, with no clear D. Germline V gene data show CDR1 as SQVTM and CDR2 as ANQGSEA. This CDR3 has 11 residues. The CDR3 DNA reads TGTAGCGTGTCTTCGAACACTGAAGCTTCCTTT. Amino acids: CSVSSNTEASF.

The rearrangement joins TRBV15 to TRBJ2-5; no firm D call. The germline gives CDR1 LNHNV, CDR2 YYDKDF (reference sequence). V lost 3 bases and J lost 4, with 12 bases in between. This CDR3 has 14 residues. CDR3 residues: CATSSDVIGETQYF. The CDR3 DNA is TGTGCCACCAGCAGTGATGTGATCGGAGAGACCCAGTACTTC.

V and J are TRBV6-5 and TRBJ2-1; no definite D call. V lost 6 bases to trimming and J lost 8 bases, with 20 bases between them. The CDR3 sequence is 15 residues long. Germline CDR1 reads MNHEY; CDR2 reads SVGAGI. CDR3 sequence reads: CASRGGSPPSYEQFF. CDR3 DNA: TGTGCCAGCAGGGGTGGCTCCCCTCCCTCCTATGAGCAGTTCTTC.

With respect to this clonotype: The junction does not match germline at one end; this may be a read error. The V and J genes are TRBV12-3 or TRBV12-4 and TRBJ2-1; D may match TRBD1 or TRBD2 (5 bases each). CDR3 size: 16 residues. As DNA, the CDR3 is TGTGCCAGCAGTCCGACGCGAGGGGATGCCTACGATGAGCAGTTCTTC. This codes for CASSPTRGDAYDEQFF.

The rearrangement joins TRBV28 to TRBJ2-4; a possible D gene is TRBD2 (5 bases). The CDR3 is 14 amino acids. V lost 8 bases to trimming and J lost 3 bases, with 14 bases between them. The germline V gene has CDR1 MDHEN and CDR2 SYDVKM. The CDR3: CASAWRLGKNIQYF. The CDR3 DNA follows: TGTGCCAGCGCTTGGAGGTTAGGCAAAAACATTCAGTACTTC.

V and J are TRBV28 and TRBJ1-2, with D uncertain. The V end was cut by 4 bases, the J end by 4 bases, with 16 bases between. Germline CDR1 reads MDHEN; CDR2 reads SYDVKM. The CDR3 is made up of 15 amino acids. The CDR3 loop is CASSSVEGPSYGYTF. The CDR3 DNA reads TGTGCCAGCAGTTCCGTGGAGGGCCCGAGCTATGGCTACACCTTC.

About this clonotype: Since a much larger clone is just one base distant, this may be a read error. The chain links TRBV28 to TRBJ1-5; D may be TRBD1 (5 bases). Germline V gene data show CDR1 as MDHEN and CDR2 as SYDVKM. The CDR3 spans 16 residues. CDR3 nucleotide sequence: TGTGCCAGCAGTTTTCACGGGACGTGGCGAAATCAGCTCCAGCATTTT. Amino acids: CASSFHGTWRNQLQHF.

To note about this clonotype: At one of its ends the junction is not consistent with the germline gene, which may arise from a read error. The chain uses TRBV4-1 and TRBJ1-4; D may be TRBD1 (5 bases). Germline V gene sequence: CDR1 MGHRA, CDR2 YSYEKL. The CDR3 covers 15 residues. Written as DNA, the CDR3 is TGCGCCAGCAGCCAGGCGGAGACAGTGAATGAAAAACAGTTTTTT. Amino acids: CASSQAETVNEKQFF.

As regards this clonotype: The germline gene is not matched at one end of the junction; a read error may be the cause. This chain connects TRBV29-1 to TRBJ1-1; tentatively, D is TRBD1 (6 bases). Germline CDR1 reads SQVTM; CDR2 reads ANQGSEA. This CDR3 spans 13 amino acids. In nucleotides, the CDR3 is TGCAGCGCAAAGAGGGGGGCTAACACTGAGGCTTTCTTT. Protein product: CSAKRGANTEAFF.

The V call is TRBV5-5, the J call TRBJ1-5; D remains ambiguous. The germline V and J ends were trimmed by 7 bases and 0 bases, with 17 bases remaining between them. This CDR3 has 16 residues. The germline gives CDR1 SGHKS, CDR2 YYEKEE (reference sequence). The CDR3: CASYLDPHGSNQPQHF. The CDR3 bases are TGTGCCAGCTACTTGGACCCCCACGGTAGCAATCAGCCCCAGCATTTT.

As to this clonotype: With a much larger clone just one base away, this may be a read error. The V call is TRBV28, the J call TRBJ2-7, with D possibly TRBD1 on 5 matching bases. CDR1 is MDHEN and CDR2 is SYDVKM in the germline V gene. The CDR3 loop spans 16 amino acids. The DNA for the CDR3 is TGTGTCAGCAGGGCTGCCTCCGGCGGACGCTCCTACGAGCAGTACTTC. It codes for CVSRAASGGRSYEQYF.